What follows are 23 T cell receptor beta chains derived from one specimen sequenced in a study of cytomegalovirus exposure and HLA in healthy donors. This PCR relied on a set of 60 Vbeta primers and 13 Jbeta primers. Measured with immunoSEQ multiplex PCR; TCRdb has only the in-frame clones, and not every one. The sample yields approximately 150,000 clones, more than 65% seen once. Sequenced sample: PBMCs. The receptors derive from a man aged 45-65 years in good health and CMV-seropositive.

This clone was counted once. The V and J genes are TRBV19 and TRBJ1-4; 11 positions agree with TRBD1. Trimming took 8 bases from V and 7 from J; bases not matched to a gene: 6. CDR3 size: 14 residues. CDR1 and CDR2 from the germline V gene are LNHDA and SQIVND (reference sequence). CDR3 residues: CASDRDRGCEKLFF. DNA of the CDR3: TGTGCCAGTGACCGGGACAGGGGGTGTGAAAAACTGTTTTTT.

The chain employs TRBV7-2 and TRBJ2-3; D gene uncertain. This CDR3 has 11 residues. Looked up from germline, CDR1 is SGHTA and CDR2 is FQGNSA. The CDR3 DNA follows: TGTGCTTCCGGGTCGACAGATACGCAGTATTTT. Residues: CASGSTDTQYF.

This clone was seen just once. The V call is TRBV28, the J call TRBJ2-3; no firm D call. V was trimmed by 3 bases and J by 2 bases, leaving 6 bases between them. The CDR3 is made up of 13 amino acids. In germline, CDR1 is MDHEN, CDR2 SYDVKM. The CDR3 DNA sequence: TGTGCCAGCAGTTTGACTGACACAGATACGCAGTATTTT. Translating it yields CASSLTDTDTQYF.

The rearrangement uses TRBV5-1 and TRBJ2-1; maybe TRBD1 (6 bases). With 4 bases removed from V and 0 bases from J, the gap between germline ends came to 11 bases. The CDR3 consists of 15 residues. Germline V gene sequence: CDR1 SGHRS, CDR2 YFSETQ. Here the CDR3 reads CASSADSSSYNEQFF. The CDR3 DNA follows: TGCGCCAGCAGCGCGGACAGTAGCTCCTACAATGAGCAGTTCTTC.

This chain joins TRBV10-2 and TRBJ2-5; maybe TRBD2 (5 bases). Trimming removed 3 bases from V and 1 base from J, with 15 bases in between. This CDR3 spans 16 amino acids. Germline-derived CDR1 and CDR2 are WSHSY and SAAADI. The CDR3 nucleotides read TGCGCCAGCAGTGAAGCCTGGCGGGCCGTCCAAGAGACCCAGTACTTC. As protein: CASSEAWRAVQETQYF.

V usage is TRBV28 and J usage is TRBJ1-5; D is undetermined. Germline assignment: CDR1 MDHEN and CDR2 SYDVKM. Trimming left V 2 bases short and J 9 bases short, with 11 bases between. This CDR3 has 13 residues. CDR3 amino acids: CASSLGGYGPQHF. The DNA of the CDR3 is TGTGCCAGCAGTTTAGGAGGGTATGGGCCCCAGCATTTT.

The CDR3 region has the DNA TGTGCCACCCGGGACAGACAATACACAGATACGCAGTATTTT. Translating gives CATRDRQYTDTQYF. This chain joins TRBV2 and TRBJ2-3; 7 positions match TRBD1. With 10 bases clipped from V and 2 bases from J, the junction kept 9 bases outside the gene matches. Per germline, CDR1 SNHLY and CDR2 FYNNEI. The CDR3 covers 14 residues.

V is TRBV2 and J is TRBJ2-1, with D perhaps TRBD1 (5 bases). This CDR3 has 14 amino acids. In germline, CDR1 is SNHLY, CDR2 FYNNEI. The ends were cut back, 2 bases at V and 0 bases at J, with 5 bases in the middle. The CDR3 DNA sequence: TGTGCCAGCAGTGAACAGGGCTCCTACAATGAGCAGTTCTTC. Protein product: CASSEQGSYNEQFF.

About this clone: Relative to the germline gene, one junction end is altered; a read error may explain this. The chain links TRBV7-7 to TRBJ2-5; maybe TRBD2 (5 bases). The CDR3 covers 14 residues. The V gene's germline CDR1 is SSHAT and CDR2 FNYEAQ (reference sequence). CDR3 nucleotides: TGTGCTAGCAGCCCAGGCGGGTACCAAGAGACCCAGTACTTC. This translates into CASSPGGYQETQYF. The variable domain in full, with the rest retrieved from reference TRBV7-7 and TRBJ2-5, is GAGVSQSPRYKVTKRGQDVTLRCDPISSHATLYWYQQALGQGPEFLTYFNYEAQPDKSGLPSDRFSAERPEGSISTLTIQRTEQRDSAMYRCASSPGGYQETQYFGPGTRLLVL.

The chain links TRBV7-9 to TRBJ2-2; perhaps TRBD2 as D (6 bases). CDR3 length: 16 amino acids. Germline CDR1 reads SEHNR; CDR2 reads FQNEAQ (reference sequence). Trimming pared 1 base from V and 0 bases from J, leaving 9 bases between. The CDR3 region has the DNA TGTGCCAGCAGCTTAGACGGCGGGGCGAACACCGGGGAGCTGTTTTTT. It encodes CASSLDGGANTGELFF. Full variable domain (rest looked up from reference TRBV7-9 and TRBJ2-2): DTGVSQNPRHKITKRGQNVTFRCDPISEHNRLYWYRQTLGQGPEFLTYFQNEAQLEKSRLLSDRFSAERPKGSFSTLEIQRTEQGDSAMYLCASSLDGGANTGELFFGEGSRLTVL.

This rearrangement joins TRBV5-5 to TRBJ1-2, with 7 bases matching TRBD1. Germline trimming cut 2 bases from V and 5 bases from J; bases unmatched to any gene: 9. The CDR3 runs 15 residues. CDR1 is SGHKS, CDR2 YYEKEE, per germline (reference sequence). The CDR3 DNA follows: TGTGCCAGCAGCTTCACGGACCCAGGGGGGTATGGCTACACCTTC. Its protein product is CASSFTDPGGYGYTF.

The chain recombines TRBV7-9 with TRBJ2-2, with TRBD2 matching over 13 bases. The germline V gene has CDR1 SEHNR and CDR2 FQNEAQ (reference sequence). CDR3 length equals 18 residues. With 1 base clipped from V and 6 bases from J, the junction kept 8 bases outside the gene matches. CDR3 protein: CASSLDGLAGEGSGELFF. The CDR3 DNA sequence: TGTGCCAGCAGCTTAGACGGACTAGCGGGAGAAGGGTCCGGGGAGCTGTTTTTT. Full variable domain (missing parts from reference TRBV7-9 and TRBJ2-2): DTGVSQNPRHKITKRGQNVTFRCDPISEHNRLYWYRQTLGQGPEFLTYFQNEAQLEKSRLLSDRFSAERPKGSFSTLEIQRTEQGDSAMYLCASSLDGLAGEGSGELFFGEGSRLTVL.

The chain has TRBV28 and TRBJ2-1; TRBD1 matches at 9 bases. V lost 3 bases to trimming and J lost 5 bases; unmatched junction nucleotides: 8. The germline V gene encodes CDR1 MDHEN and CDR2 SYDVKM. This CDR3 contains 16 residues. CDR3 region: CASSFGTGTGNNEQFF. The DNA of the CDR3 is TGTGCCAGCAGTTTCGGGACCGGGACAGGGAACAATGAGCAGTTCTTC.

The genes are TRBV2 and TRBJ2-2, with 11 bases lining up with TRBD1. V lost 8 bases to trimming and J lost 3 bases; unmatched junction nucleotides: 5. Germline CDR1 is SNHLY and CDR2 is FYNNEI. The CDR3 sequence is 15 residues long. The CDR3 DNA follows: TGTGCCAGCTCCGGACAGGGGGCCGACACCGGGGAGCTGTTTTTT. Translated, it gives CASSGQGADTGELFF. Full variable domain (missing parts from reference TRBV2 and TRBJ2-2): EPEVTQTPSHQVTQMGQEVILRCVPISNHLYFYWYRQILGQKVEFLVSFYNNEISEKSEIFDDQFSVERPDGSNFTLKIRSTKLEDSAMYFCASSGQGADTGELFFGEGSRLTVL.

The chain links TRBV19 to TRBJ2-1, with D uncertain. Germline loops: CDR1 LNHDA, CDR2 SQIVND (reference sequence). The germline V and J ends were trimmed by 5 bases and 9 bases, with 20 bases remaining between them. This CDR3 has 15 amino acids. CDR3 residues: CASSSPVGGSGEQFF. The CDR3, as DNA: TGTGCCAGTAGTTCCCCGGTCGGCGGTAGTGGTGAGCAGTTCTTC.

The rearrangement links TRBV7-2 to TRBJ1-2; 10 bases agree with TRBD1. CDR3 size: 15 residues. Looked up from germline, CDR1 is SGHTA and CDR2 is FQGNSA. V lost 0 bases to trimming and J lost 7 bases; unmatched junction nucleotides: 5. The CDR3 is CASSLALDRGTGYTF. The CDR3, as DNA: TGTGCCAGCAGCTTAGCGCTGGACAGGGGGACTGGCTACACCTTC.

A remark on this clone: This same CDR3 is encoded by further DNA sequences in the sample. Here the CDR3 reads CASSVAVNTGELFF. CDR3 DNA sequence: TGTGCCAGCAGCGTAGCAGTGAACACCGGGGAGCTGTTTTTT. The V gene is TRBV9, the J gene TRBJ2-2; D unclear. CDR1 and CDR2 from the germline V gene are SGDLS and YYNGEE. The CDR3 covers 14 residues. V was clipped by 0 bases and J by 1 base, with 4 bases between them.

The chain couples TRBV15 to TRBJ1-1; D remains ambiguous. The CDR3 has 14 amino acids. CDR1 and CDR2 from the germline V gene are LNHNV and YYDKDF (reference sequence). V was pared by 0 bases and J by 0 bases, with 5 bases between. CDR3 in amino acids: CATSRDSLNTEAFF. In DNA, the CDR3 is TGTGCCACCAGCAGAGATTCGTTGAACACTGAAGCTTTCTTT.

In DNA form, the CDR3 reads TGTGCCAGCTCACCAACGACAGACACTGAAGCTTTCTTT. Its protein is CASSPTTDTEAFF. The V and J genes are TRBV18 and TRBJ1-1; possible D gene TRBD1, 5 bases. CDR1 is KGHSH and CDR2 is LQKENI in the germline V gene. V lost 2 bases and J 3 bases, leaving 7 bases between the germline ends. This CDR3 spans 13 amino acids.

This clone appeared once. This chain links TRBV28 with TRBJ2-1; D might be TRBD1 (6 bases). The CDR3 consists of 15 residues. The germline V gene has CDR1 MDHEN and CDR2 SYDVKM. Trimming removed 3 bases at V and 10 bases at J, with 19 bases between. CDR3 region: CASSFPRGQSREQFF. The DNA for the CDR3 is TGTGCCAGCAGTTTCCCCCGTGGACAGTCCAGGGAGCAGTTCTTC.

This chain connects TRBV10-2 to TRBJ1-4; D is uncertain. Germline V gene data show CDR1 as WSHSY and CDR2 as SAAADI. V was cut by 4 bases and J by 5 bases, with 14 bases left in between. The CDR3 extends over 15 amino acids. The CDR3 bases are TGCGCCAGCAGTGCGGACTCAAGCGGGAATGAAAAACTGTTTTTT. The encoded protein is CASSADSSGNEKLFF.

This sequence joins TRBV2 and TRBJ2-3; 11 nucleotides agree with TRBD2. V lost 4 bases and J lost 0; bases outside the gene matches: 6. Germline CDR1 and CDR2: SNHLY and FYNNEI. CDR3 size: 17 residues. The CDR3 DNA reads as TGTGCCAGCAGTGGGACTAGCGGGCATGCTAGCACAGATACGCAGTATTTT. Encoded protein: CASSGTSGHASTDTQYF.

The rearrangement joins TRBV6-4 to TRBJ2-7, with 9 bases that match TRBD2. V shed 3 bases, J shed 1 base, and the junction held 13 bases outside the gene matches. CDR1 and CDR2 from the germline V gene are MRHNA and SNTAGT. The length of the CDR3 is 18 residues. CDR3 sequence: CASSEGPLSSGASYEQYF. The DNA for the CDR3 is TGTGCCAGCAGTGAAGGGCCGCTATCTAGCGGGGCGTCCTACGAGCAGTACTTC.